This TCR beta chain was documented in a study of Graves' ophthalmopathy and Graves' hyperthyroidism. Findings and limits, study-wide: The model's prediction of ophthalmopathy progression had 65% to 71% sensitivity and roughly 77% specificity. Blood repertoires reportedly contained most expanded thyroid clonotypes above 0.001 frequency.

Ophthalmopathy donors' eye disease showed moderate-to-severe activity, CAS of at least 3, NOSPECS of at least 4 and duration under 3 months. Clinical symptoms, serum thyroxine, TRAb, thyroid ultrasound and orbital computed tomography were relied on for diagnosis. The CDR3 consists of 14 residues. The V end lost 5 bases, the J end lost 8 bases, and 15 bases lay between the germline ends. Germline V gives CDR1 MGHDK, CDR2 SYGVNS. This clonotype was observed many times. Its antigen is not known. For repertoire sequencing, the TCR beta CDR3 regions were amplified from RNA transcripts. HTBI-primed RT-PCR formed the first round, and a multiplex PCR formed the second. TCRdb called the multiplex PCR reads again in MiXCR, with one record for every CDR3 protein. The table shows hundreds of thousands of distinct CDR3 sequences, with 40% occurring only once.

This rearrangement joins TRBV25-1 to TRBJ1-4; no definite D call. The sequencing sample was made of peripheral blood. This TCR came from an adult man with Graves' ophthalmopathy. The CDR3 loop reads CASSREGIGEKLFF. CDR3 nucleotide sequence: TGTGCCAGCAGTCGGGAGGGAATAGGAGAAAAACTGTTTTTT.